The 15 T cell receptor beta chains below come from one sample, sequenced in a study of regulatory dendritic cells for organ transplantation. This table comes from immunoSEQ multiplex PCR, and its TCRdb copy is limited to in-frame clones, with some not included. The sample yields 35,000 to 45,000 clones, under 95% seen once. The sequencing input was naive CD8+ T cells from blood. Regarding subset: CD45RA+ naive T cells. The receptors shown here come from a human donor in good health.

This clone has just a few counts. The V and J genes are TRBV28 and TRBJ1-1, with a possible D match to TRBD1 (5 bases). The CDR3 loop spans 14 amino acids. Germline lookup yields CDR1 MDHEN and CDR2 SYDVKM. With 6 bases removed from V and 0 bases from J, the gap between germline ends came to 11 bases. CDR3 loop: CASRPVGLNTEAFF. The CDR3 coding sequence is TGTGCCAGCAGGCCTGTGGGGCTGAACACTGAAGCTTTCTTT.

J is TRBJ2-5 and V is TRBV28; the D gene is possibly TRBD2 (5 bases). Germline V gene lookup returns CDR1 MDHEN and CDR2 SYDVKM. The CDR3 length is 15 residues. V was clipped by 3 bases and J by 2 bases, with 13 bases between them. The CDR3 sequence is CASSFLAGSQETQYF. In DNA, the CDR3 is TGTGCCAGCAGTTTTCTAGCCGGCAGTCAAGAGACCCAGTACTTC.

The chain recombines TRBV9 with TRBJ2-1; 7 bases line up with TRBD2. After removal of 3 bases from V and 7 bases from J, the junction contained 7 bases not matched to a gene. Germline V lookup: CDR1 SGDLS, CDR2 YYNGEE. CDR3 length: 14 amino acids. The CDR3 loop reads CASSASGNLNEQFF. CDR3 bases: TGTGCCAGCAGCGCCAGCGGGAATTTGAATGAGCAGTTCTTC.

CDR3 in DNA: TGTGCCAGCAGCTTATTGTTTATGAACACTGAAGCTTTCTTT. Translating it yields CASSLLFMNTEAFF. J is TRBJ1-1 and V is TRBV7-8; D not resolved. Germline-derived CDR1 and CDR2 are SGHVS and FQNEAQ. The CDR3 consists of 14 residues. Trimming shortened V by 2 bases and J by 0 bases, and 7 bases separated the two germline ends. Full variable domain (missing parts from reference TRBV7-8 and TRBJ1-1): GAGVSQSPRYKVAKRGQDVALRCDPISGHVSLFWYQQALGQGPEFLTYFQNEAQLDKSGLPSDRFFAERPEGSVSTLKIQRTQQEDSAVYLCASSLLFMNTEAFFGQGTRLTVV.

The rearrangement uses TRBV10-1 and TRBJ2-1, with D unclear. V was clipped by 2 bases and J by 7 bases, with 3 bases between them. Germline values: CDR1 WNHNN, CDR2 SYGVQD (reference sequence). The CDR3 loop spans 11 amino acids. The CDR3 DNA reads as TGCGCCAGCAGTGAGGGTAATGAGCAGTTCTTC. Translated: CASSEGNEQFF.

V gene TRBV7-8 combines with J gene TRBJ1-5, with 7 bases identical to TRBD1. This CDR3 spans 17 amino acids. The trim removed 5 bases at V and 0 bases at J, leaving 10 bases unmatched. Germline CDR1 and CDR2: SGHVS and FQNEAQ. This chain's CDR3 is CASSPRQTGYSNQPQHF. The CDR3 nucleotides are TGTGCCAGCAGCCCGCGACAGACAGGGTATAGCAATCAGCCCCAGCATTTT. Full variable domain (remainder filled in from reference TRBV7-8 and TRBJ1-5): GAGVSQSPRYKVAKRGQDVALRCDPISGHVSLFWYQQALGQGPEFLTYFQNEAQLDKSGLPSDRFFAERPEGSVSTLKIQRTQQEDSAVYLCASSPRQTGYSNQPQHFGDGTRLSIL.

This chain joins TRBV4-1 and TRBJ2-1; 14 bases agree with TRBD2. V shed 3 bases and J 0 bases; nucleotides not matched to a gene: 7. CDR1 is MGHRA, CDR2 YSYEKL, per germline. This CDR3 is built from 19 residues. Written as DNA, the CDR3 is TGCGCCAGCAGCCAGGCGGGACTAGCGGGGGCCAGCTCCTACAATGAGCAGTTCTTC. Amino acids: CASSQAGLAGASSYNEQFF.

DNA for the CDR3: TGTGCCAGCTCACCCGATGAGACAGCCTACACAGATACGCAGTATTTT. Amino acid sequence: CASSPDETAYTDTQYF. The chain employs TRBV18 and TRBJ2-3; tentative D call: TRBD1 (5 bases). Germline values: CDR1 KGHSH, CDR2 LQKENI. Trimming removed 3 bases from V and 2 bases from J, with 15 bases in between. This CDR3 comprises 16 residues.

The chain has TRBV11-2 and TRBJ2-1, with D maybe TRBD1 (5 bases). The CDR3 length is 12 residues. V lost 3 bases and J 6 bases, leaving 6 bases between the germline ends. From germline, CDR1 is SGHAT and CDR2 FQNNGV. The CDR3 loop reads CASSFDSNEQFF. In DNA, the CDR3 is TGTGCCAGCAGCTTCGACAGCAATGAGCAGTTCTTC.

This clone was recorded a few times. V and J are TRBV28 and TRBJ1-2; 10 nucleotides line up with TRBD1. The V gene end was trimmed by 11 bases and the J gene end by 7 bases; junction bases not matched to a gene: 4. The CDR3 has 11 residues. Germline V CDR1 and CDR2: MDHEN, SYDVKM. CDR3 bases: TGTGCCGCGACAGGGGGCGCTGGCTACACCTTC. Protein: CAATGGAGYTF.

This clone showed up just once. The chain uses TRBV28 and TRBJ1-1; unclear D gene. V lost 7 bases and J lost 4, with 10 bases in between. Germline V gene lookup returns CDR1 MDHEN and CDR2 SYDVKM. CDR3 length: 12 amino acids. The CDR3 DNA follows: TGTGCCAGCACCGACTTTGCCACTGAAGCTTTCTTT. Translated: CASTDFATEAFF.

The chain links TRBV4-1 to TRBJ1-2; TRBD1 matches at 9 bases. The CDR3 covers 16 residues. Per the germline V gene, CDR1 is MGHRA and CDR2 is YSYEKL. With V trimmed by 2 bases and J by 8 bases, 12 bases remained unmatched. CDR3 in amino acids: CASSQYFLGTGNGYTF. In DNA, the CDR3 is TGCGCCAGCAGCCAATATTTCCTAGGGACAGGGAACGGCTACACCTTC.

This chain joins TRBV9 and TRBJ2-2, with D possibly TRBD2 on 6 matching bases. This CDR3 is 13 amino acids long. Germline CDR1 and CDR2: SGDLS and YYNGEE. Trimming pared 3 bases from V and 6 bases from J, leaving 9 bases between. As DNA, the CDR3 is TGTGCCAGCAGCGATACTAGCTCCGGGGAGCTGTTTTTT. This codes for CASSDTSSGELFF.

For the CDR3, the DNA is TGTGCCATCAGTGATCCGGCGGGGGGCTACGAGCAGTACTTC. Residues: CAISDPAGGYEQYF. The rearrangement joins TRBV10-3 to TRBJ2-7; TRBD2 matches 8 bases. V trimming: 3 bases; J trimming: 3 bases; junction bases outside the gene matches: 4. CDR1 and CDR2 from the germline V gene are ENHRY and SYGVKD. The CDR3 is 14 amino acids.

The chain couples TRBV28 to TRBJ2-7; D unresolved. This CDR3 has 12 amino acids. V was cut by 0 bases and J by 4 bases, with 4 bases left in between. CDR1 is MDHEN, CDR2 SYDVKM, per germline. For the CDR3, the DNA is TGTGCCAGCAGTTTATGGGGGTACGAGCAGTACTTC. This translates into CASSLWGYEQYF.